Listed here are 7 T cell receptor beta chains from one sample, sequenced in a study of a mutant IDH1 vaccine in newly diagnosed glioma (TCRdb year 2021). Antigen specificity for these receptors is unknown. The time point label on this specimen signifies: week 11, during vaccination. Each vaccine dose was 300 ug of a 20-mer mutant IDH1 peptide in Montanide, given subcutaneously with topical imiquimod. The receptor library was made with the immunoSEQ multiplex PCR assay. This immuneACCESS table, as held by TCRdb, lists in-frame sequences with V and J called but not all clones. Of the missing ones, under half trace to an unresolved V gene in checked studies; the others have no known cause. The sample table contains tens of thousands of clones; only one count was recorded for about 84% of them. The ten biggest clones cover 3% to 4.5% of the sample. Sequencing was performed on PBMCs, taken from a glioma patient whose treatment included an IDH1 peptide vaccine. The receptors were gathered from a man aged 25 to 40 with glioma.

In its sample, this clone ranks as medium-sized. DNA of the CDR3: TGTGCCAGCAGTGAAGTTGTCTACAGGGGCAATCAGCCCCAGCATTTT. Encoded protein: CASSEVVYRGNQPQHF. The rearrangement uses TRBV6-1 and TRBJ1-5; D may be TRBD1 (6 bases). Germline values: CDR1 MNHNS, CDR2 SASEGT. This CDR3 spans 16 amino acids. Trimming took off 1 base at V and 2 bases at J, with 12 bases between the two ends.

This chain uses TRBV19 with TRBJ2-2; 11 bases align to TRBD1. Germline-derived CDR1 and CDR2 are LNHDA and SQIVND (reference sequence). Trimming cost V 4 bases and J 4 bases; bases outside gene matches: 2. The length of the CDR3 is 15 residues. In nucleotides, the CDR3 is TGTGCCAGTAGTACCGGGACAGGGGGCACCGGGGAGCTGTTTTTT. Protein: CASSTGTGGTGELFF.

The chain has TRBV28 and TRBJ1-1; D unresolved. V was cut by 4 bases and J by 4 bases, with 10 bases left in between. Germline CDR1 and CDR2: MDHEN and SYDVKM. This CDR3 contains 13 residues. The CDR3 DNA sequence: TGTGCCAGCAGTTCAAGGGAGGGCACTGAAGCTTTCTTT. Translated, it gives CASSSREGTEAFF.

The chain joins TRBV11-2 to TRBJ2-2, with 9 bases aligning to TRBD2. With V trimmed by 3 bases and J by 7 bases, 6 bases remained unmatched. From germline, CDR1 is SGHAT and CDR2 FQNNGV. CDR3 length: 15 amino acids. CDR3 in amino acids: CASSFASGKVGELFF. The CDR3 DNA is TGTGCCAGCAGCTTCGCTAGCGGGAAGGTCGGGGAGCTGTTTTTT.

A few counts support this clone. This rearrangement joins TRBV30 to TRBJ1-4; TRBD1 is a possible D gene (6 bases). The V gene lost 3 bases and the J gene lost 4 bases, with 15 bases spanning the gap. This CDR3 has 15 amino acids. Germline-derived CDR1 and CDR2 are GTSNPN and SVGIG (reference sequence). CDR3 in DNA: TGTGCCTGGAGGCACATAGGGGGGGTTAATGAAAAACTGTTTTTT. Protein: CAWRHIGGVNEKLFF.

The chain has TRBV15 and TRBJ1-1; D gene ambiguous. Germline V lookup: CDR1 LNHNV, CDR2 YYDKDF (reference sequence). The CDR3 loop spans 13 amino acids. V dropped 1 base and J dropped 0 bases, with 3 bases sitting between them. In DNA, the CDR3 is TGTGCCACCAGCAGAGGGCTGAACACTGAAGCTTTCTTT. Translated: CATSRGLNTEAFF.

J is TRBJ2-5 and V is TRBV4-2, with D possibly being TRBD1 (5 bases). Germline V gives CDR1 LGHNA, CDR2 YNFKEQ. CDR3 length: 16 amino acids. Trimming took off 3 bases at V and 2 bases at J, with 16 bases between the two ends. The CDR3 bases are TGTGCCAGCAGCCAGATTCAGGGCGGTGGGCAAGAGACCCAGTACTTC. Encoded protein: CASSQIQGGGQETQYF.